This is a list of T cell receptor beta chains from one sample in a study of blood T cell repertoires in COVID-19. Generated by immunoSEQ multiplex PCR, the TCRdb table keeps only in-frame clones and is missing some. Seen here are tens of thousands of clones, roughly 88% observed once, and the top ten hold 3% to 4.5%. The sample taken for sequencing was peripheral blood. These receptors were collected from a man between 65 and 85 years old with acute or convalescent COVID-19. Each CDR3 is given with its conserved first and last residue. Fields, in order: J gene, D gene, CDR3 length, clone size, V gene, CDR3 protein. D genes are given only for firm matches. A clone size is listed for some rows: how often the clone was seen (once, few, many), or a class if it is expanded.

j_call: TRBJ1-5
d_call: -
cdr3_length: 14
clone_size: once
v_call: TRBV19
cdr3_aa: CASSIGADLSSQHF

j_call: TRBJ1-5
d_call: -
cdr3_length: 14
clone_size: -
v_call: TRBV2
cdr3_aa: CASSERHRNQPQHF

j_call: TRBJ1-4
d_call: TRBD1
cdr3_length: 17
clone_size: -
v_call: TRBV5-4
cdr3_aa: CASSALGQGRANEKLFF

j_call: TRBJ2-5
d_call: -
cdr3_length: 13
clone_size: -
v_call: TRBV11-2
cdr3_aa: CASSVQFEETQYF

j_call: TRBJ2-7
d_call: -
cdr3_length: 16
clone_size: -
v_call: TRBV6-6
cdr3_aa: CASSYSRQGSNHEQYF

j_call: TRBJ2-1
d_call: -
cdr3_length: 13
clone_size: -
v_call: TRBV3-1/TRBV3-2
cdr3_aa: CASSLGLYNEQFF

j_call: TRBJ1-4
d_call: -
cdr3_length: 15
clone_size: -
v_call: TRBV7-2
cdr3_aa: CASTLYKGVGEKLFF

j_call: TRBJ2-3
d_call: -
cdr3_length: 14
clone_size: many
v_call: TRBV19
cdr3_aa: CASSGQNRGAVQYF

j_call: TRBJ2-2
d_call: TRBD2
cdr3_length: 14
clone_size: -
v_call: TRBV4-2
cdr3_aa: CASSLSGGTGELFF

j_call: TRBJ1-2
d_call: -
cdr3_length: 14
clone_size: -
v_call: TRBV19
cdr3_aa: CASKIGVTDYGYTF

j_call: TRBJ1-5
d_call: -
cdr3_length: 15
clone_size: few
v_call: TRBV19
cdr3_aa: CASTLRGSSNQPQHF

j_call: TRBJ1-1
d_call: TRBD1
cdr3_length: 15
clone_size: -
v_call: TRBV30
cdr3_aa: CAWTGQGEMNTEAFF

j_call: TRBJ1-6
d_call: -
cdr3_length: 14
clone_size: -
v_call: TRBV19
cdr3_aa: CASKLQGPNSPLHF

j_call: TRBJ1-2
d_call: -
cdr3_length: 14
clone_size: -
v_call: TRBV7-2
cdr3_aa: CASSHFGHYYGYTF

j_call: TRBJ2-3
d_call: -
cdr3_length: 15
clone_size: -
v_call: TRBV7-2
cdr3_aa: CASSLEVGRTDTQYF

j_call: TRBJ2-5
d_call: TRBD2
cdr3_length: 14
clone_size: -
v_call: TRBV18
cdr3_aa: CASSPMAGEETQYF

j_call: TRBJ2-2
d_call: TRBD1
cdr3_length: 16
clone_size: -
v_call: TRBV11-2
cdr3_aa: CASSFWTGVNTGELFF

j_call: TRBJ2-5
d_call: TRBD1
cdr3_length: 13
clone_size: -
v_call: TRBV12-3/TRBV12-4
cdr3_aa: CASSWDRALAQYF

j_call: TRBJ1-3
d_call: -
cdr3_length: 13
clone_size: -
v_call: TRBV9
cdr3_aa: CASSDGQRNTIYF

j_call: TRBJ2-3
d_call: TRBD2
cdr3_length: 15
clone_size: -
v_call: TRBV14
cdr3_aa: CASSSLAGLTDTQYF

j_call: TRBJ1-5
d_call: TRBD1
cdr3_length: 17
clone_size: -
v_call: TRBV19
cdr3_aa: CASRRWGDRGGNQPQHF

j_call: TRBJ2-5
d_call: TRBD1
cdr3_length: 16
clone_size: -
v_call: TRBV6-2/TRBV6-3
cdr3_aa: CASSAFPTGALGAQYF

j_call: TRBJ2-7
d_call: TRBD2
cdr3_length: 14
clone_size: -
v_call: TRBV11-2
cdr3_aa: CASSLVLGGNEQYF

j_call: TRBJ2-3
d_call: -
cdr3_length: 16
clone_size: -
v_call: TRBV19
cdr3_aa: CASSRTAFISTDTQYF

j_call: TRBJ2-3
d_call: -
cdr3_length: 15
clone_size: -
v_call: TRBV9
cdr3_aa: CASSVGHLATDTQYF

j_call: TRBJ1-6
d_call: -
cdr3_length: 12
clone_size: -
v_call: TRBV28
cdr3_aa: CASSLLNSPLHF

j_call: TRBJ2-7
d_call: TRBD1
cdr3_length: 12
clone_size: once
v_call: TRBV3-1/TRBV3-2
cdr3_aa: CASGDRIYEQYF

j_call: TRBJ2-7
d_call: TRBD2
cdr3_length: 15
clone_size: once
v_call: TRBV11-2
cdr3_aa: CASSYGLAVSREQYF

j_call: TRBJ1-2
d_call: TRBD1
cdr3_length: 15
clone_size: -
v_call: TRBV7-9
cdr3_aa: CASNIPSDRGYGYTF

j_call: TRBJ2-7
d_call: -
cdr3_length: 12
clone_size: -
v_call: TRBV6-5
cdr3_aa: CASSYGGFEQYF

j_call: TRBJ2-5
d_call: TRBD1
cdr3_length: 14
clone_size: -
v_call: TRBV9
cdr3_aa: CASSVDRAQETQYF

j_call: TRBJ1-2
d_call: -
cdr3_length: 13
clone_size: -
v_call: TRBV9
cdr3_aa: CASSPPSNYGYTF

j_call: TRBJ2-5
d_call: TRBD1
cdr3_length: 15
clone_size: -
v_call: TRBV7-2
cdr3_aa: CASSSRTGRWETQYF

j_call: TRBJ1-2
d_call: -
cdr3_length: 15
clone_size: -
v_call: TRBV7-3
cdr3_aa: CASSSTVSPVYGYTF

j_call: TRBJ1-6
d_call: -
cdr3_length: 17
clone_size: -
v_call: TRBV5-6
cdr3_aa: CASSLSTNLKDNSPLHF

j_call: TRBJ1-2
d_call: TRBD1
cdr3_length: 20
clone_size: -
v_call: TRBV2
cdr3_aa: CASSGPGQGELEGGSYGYTF

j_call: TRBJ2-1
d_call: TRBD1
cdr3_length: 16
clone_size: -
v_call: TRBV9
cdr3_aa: CASSVWTGESYNEQFF

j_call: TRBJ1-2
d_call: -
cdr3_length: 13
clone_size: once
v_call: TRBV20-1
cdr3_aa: CSASSETAYGYTF

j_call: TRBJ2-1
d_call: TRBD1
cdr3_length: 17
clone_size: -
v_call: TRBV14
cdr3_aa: CASSLLGGTGLYNEQFF

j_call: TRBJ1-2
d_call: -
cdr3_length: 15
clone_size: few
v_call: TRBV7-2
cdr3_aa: CASSLDRDKNYGYTF

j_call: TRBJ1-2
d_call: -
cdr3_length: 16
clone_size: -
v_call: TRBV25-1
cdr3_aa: CASSKQGVPRSNGYTF

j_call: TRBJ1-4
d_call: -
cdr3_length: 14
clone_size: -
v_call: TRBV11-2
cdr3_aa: CATGGGATNEKLFF

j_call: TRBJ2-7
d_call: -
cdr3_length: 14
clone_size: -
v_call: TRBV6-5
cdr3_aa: CASSYRTAFYEQYF

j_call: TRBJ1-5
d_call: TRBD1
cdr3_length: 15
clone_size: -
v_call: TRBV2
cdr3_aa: CASSRQGAVGQPQHF

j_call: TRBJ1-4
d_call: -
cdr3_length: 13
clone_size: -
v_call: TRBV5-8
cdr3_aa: CASSGGLNEKLFF

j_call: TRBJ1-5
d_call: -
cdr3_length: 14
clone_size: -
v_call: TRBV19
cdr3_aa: CASRWPYSNQPQHF

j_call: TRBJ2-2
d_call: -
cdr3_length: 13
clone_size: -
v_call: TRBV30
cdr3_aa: CAWTLLVAGELFF

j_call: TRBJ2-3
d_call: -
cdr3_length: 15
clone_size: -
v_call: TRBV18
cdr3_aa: CASSPQGVQAYTQYF

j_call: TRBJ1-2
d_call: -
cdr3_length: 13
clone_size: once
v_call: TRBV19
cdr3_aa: CASSITGSYGYTF

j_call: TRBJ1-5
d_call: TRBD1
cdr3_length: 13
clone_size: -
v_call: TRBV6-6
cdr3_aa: CASRDRGNQPQHF

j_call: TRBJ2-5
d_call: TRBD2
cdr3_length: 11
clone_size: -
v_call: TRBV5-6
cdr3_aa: CATSGGETQYF

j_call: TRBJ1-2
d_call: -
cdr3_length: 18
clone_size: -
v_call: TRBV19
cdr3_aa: CASSRNIRTATQQYGYTF

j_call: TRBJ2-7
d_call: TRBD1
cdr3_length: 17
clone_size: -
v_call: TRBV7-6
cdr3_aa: CASSLSPLGQGAYEQYF

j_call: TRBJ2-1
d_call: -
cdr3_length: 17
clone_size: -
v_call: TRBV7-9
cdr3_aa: CASSSRGGAASYNEQFF

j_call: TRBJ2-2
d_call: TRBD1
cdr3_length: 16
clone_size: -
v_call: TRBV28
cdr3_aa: CASSVTGGGNNGELFF